These 16 T cell receptor beta chains were sequenced from one sample in a study of early T cells in non-severe SARS-CoV-2 infection. In TCRdb, the 5' RACE reads were re-called with MiXCR into one record per CDR3 protein. The table has roughly 45,000 distinct CDR3 sequences, more than 9% seen once; the top ten hold about a fifth. The sequenced material came from whole blood. The receptors stem from an adult who was a healthcare worker with PCR-confirmed SARS-CoV-2 infection or an uninfected control (not recorded which).

V and J are TRBV5-1 and TRBJ2-1; D assignment may be TRBD1 or TRBD2 (5 bases each). Deletions cut 3 bases from V and 6 bases from J, with 16 bases between. The CDR3 extends over 15 amino acids. Germline lookup yields CDR1 SGHRS and CDR2 YFSETQ. CDR3 region: CASSSTGTEINEQFF. The DNA of the CDR3 is TGCGCCAGCAGCTCAACCGGGACCGAAATCAATGAGCAGTTCTTC.

This clonotype was detected ten times or more. The rearrangement uses TRBV7-3 and TRBJ2-2, with TRBD1 matching 8 bases. The CDR3 contains 15 residues. Per germline, CDR1 SGHTA and CDR2 FQGTGA. V was pared by 5 bases and J by 5 bases, with 7 bases of the junction left unmatched. CDR3 sequence: CASSRGTGGTGELFF. CDR3 DNA sequence: TGTGCCAGCAGCCGAGGGACAGGAGGGACCGGGGAGCTGTTTTTT.

The chain recombines TRBV7-2 with TRBJ1-6, with 9 bases fitting TRBD1. J lost 7 bases, V lost 7 bases, and 8 bases had no gene match. The germline gives CDR1 SGHTA, CDR2 FQGNSA. The CDR3 runs 15 residues. CDR3 DNA: TGTGCCAGCAAAAAACAGGGGGCGCAAAATTCACCCCTCCACTTT. As protein: CASKKQGAQNSPLHF.

The rearrangement joins TRBV4-3 to TRBJ2-7; D gene ambiguous. The CDR3 sequence is 13 residues long. Trimming removed 3 bases at V and 4 bases at J, with 10 bases between. Germline V gene lookup returns CDR1 LGHNA and CDR2 YSLEER. CDR3 sequence reads: CASSHGGRYEQYF. The DNA for the CDR3 is TGCGCCAGCAGCCACGGCGGCAGGTACGAGCAGTACTTC.

This clonotype was observed many times. The rearrangement links TRBV23-1 to TRBJ2-2; TRBD2 is a possible D gene (5 bases). TRBV23-1 is an ORF; its function is uncertain. The V gene lost 3 bases and the J gene lost 4 bases, with 12 bases spanning the gap. CDR3 length: 15 amino acids. The CDR3 DNA reads as TGCGCCAGCAGTCAGTCGGAGGAGGTCACCGGGGAGCTGTTTTTT. This translates into CASSQSEEVTGELFF.

This clonotype was seen more than once but under ten times. The chain couples TRBV3-1 to TRBJ1-3; D not certain. This CDR3 is built from 12 residues. The germline CDR1 and CDR2 sequences are LGHDT and YNNKEL (reference sequence). With 5 bases removed from V and 7 bases from J, the gap between germline ends came to 9 bases. CDR3: CASSSRGNTIYF. CDR3 coding DNA: TGTGCCAGCAGCTCCCGAGGTAACACCATATATTTT.

This chain uses TRBV5-1 with TRBJ2-1; a weak D match, TRBD2 (5 bases). The V gene lost 3 bases and the J gene lost 2 bases, with 15 bases spanning the gap. This CDR3 is 16 amino acids long. Germline V gene sequence: CDR1 SGHRS, CDR2 YFSETQ. CDR3: CASSSFSRGTYNEQFF. Written as DNA, the CDR3 is TGCGCCAGCAGCTCCTTTTCTCGGGGAACCTACAATGAGCAGTTCTTC.

This clonotype has a count of ten or more. The chain has TRBV7-9 and TRBJ2-7; no clear D gene. Germline V lookup: CDR1 SEHNR, CDR2 FQNEAQ (reference sequence). The CDR3 runs to 13 residues. The ends were cut back, 2 bases at V and 2 bases at J, with 7 bases in the middle. In nucleotides, the CDR3 is TGTGCCAGCAGCTTACATCCAGCCTACGAGCAGTACTTC. Amino acids: CASSLHPAYEQYF.

This clonotype was seen ten or more times. The chain couples TRBV14 to TRBJ2-5; D not certain. Germline loops: CDR1 SGHDN, CDR2 FVKESK. Trimming left V 0 bases short and J 4 bases short, with 12 bases between. The CDR3 covers 15 residues. The CDR3 is CASSQDNGIRETQYF. The CDR3 DNA reads as TGTGCCAGCAGCCAAGATAACGGCATTCGAGAGACCCAGTACTTC.

The chain carries TRBV7-7 and TRBJ1-4; no clear D. V lost 1 base, J lost 5 bases, and 8 bases lay in between. The CDR3 is made up of 14 amino acids. Germline assignment: CDR1 SSHAT and CDR2 FNYEAQ (reference sequence). CDR3 bases: TGTGCCAGCAGCTTAGTGGGGTGGAATGAAAAACTGTTTTTT. It yields the protein CASSLVGWNEKLFF.

Ten or more counts support this clonotype. The J gene is TRBJ2-4, the V gene TRBV6-5; D is unresolved. V lost 4 bases and J lost 0, with 16 bases in between. The CDR3 loop spans 17 amino acids. From germline, CDR1 is MNHEY and CDR2 SVGAGI. CDR3 coding DNA: TGTGCCAGCAGTTTCTACCCCCTGACCGTAGCCAAAAACATTCAGTACTTC. It yields the protein CASSFYPLTVAKNIQYF.

The chain has TRBV3-1 and TRBJ1-1; maybe TRBD1 (6 bases). V lost 1 base and J 6 bases, leaving 24 bases between the germline ends. This CDR3 region has 18 residues. CDR1 is LGHDT, CDR2 YNNKEL, per germline (reference sequence). The CDR3 here is CASSQASGVSFSGAEAFF. CDR3 nucleotides: TGTGCCAGCAGCCAAGCCTCAGGGGTTTCCTTTAGCGGCGCTGAAGCTTTCTTT.

This clonotype has ten or more counts. This rearrangement joins TRBV5-5 to TRBJ2-6; D is perhaps TRBD1 (5 bases). The CDR3 is made up of 13 amino acids. Per germline, CDR1 SGHKS and CDR2 YYEKEE (reference sequence). DNA for the CDR3: TGTGCTACGCAGGGCTCTGGGGCCAACGTCCTGACTTTC. Translated, it gives CATQGSGANVLTF.

This clonotype was counted many times. The chain couples TRBV11-2 to TRBJ2-5, with D possibly matching TRBD2 (7 bases). Germline lookup yields CDR1 SGHAT and CDR2 FQNNGV. Trimming cost V 5 bases and J 2 bases, with 12 bases left between them. The CDR3 spans 14 residues. The CDR3 DNA is TGTGCCAGCAGCGGACGGGGGGCGCAAGAGACCCAGTACTTC. This codes for CASSGRGAQETQYF. Together with reference TRBV11-2 and TRBJ2-5, the CDR3 gives the full variable domain: EAGVAQSPRYKIIEKRQSVAFWCNPISGHATLYWYQQILGQGPKLLIQFQNNGVVDDSQLPKDRFSAERLKGVDSTLKIQPAKLEDSAVYLCASSGRGAQETQYFGPGTRLLVL.

This clonotype was recorded a few times. The chain couples TRBV6-2 or TRBV6-3 to TRBJ1-1; D is unclear. The CDR3 has 14 residues. Germline values: CDR1 MNHEY, CDR2 SVGEGT. V gave up 2 bases and J gave up 6 bases, with 13 bases separating them. For the CDR3, the DNA is TGTGCCAGCAGTTACCCTCAGAGGACCGCTGAAGCTTTCTTT. Translated, it gives CASSYPQRTAEAFF.

This clonotype was counted at least ten times. This chain connects TRBV5-8 to TRBJ2-1, with no clear D. Per the germline V gene, CDR1 is SGHTS and CDR2 is YDEGEE. V lost 5 bases and J 0 bases, leaving 18 bases between the germline ends. This CDR3 contains 17 residues. The CDR3 nucleotides are TGTGCCAGCAGTTTTCTTCCCGACTGGAGCTCCTACAATGAGCAGTTCTTC. It is translated as CASSFLPDWSSYNEQFF.